These T cell receptor beta chains were read from a single sample in a study of blood T cells in healthy people across ages. TCRdb used MiXCR to reprocess the 5' RACE reads, holding one entry per CDR3 protein. The sample has around 790,000 distinct CDR3 sequences, approximately 44% seen once. What was sequenced was blood. These receptors were collected from a man aged 55 to 70 in good health. The conserved cysteine and the conserved F or W are not part of the CDR3 here. The listing skips clone size in some rows; elsewhere it reads once, few, many or a size class.

CDR3aa | abundance | j_gene | v_gene
ATSDSAETYEQY | - | TRBJ2-7 | TRBV24-1
AISTSGGPYEQY | - | TRBJ2-7 | TRBV10-3
ASSPPRTSNEQF | few | TRBJ2-1 | TRBV18
ASSLAQGGEQF | few | TRBJ2-1 | TRBV5-1
ASSLAFVGGTQY | - | TRBJ2-3 | TRBV7-2
ASSIGQYNEQF | - | TRBJ2-1 | TRBV6-6
ASSKGTALSHNYGYT | few | TRBJ1-2 | TRBV21-1
ASSLGEGEQY | few | TRBJ2-7 | TRBV12-3/TRBV12-4
SVEVGTRDTEAF | many | TRBJ1-1 | TRBV29-1
AWHSGNTIY | once | TRBJ1-3 | TRBV30
ASSWRRSYNSPLH | once | TRBJ1-6 | TRBV5-6
ASSLQAGLAKIIQY | - | TRBJ2-4 | TRBV12-3/TRBV12-4
SVARTSGGPSGETQY | many | TRBJ2-5 | TRBV29-1
SAMITGSRSEEQF | - | TRBJ2-1 | TRBV20-1
ASSQDKGSGSTDTQY | few | TRBJ2-3 | TRBV4-3
ASSQDQGFSYEQY | few | TRBJ2-7 | TRBV4-1
ASSLETSYGYT | many | TRBJ1-2 | TRBV5-1
SARDRGAGGLSSYDEQF | - | TRBJ2-1 | TRBV20-1
ASSLSGIGYT | once | TRBJ1-2 | TRBV7-6
ASSLQDSGANVLT | - | TRBJ2-6 | TRBV5-5
ASRDGGEQF | few | TRBJ2-1 | TRBV5-1
ASSVAASGETQY | few | TRBJ2-5 | TRBV9
ASGLVNRETQY | - | TRBJ2-5 | TRBV12-5
ASSLEGIDGYT | - | TRBJ1-2 | TRBV5-5
AISDGGVYEQY | few | TRBJ2-7 | TRBV10-3
ASSTSGGAYNEQY | - | TRBJ2-7 | TRBV2
SAPYTLEQY | few | TRBJ2-7 | TRBV20-1
ASSFDAVGVYEQY | few | TRBJ2-7 | TRBV7-9
ASSLAGTGADQTQY | few | TRBJ2-5 | TRBV7-2
ASSFYQYNEQF | few | TRBJ2-1 | TRBV7-2
ASSFSSRGYGYT | few | TRBJ1-2 | TRBV7-9
SVRQGTYEQY | many | TRBJ2-7 | TRBV29-1
ASSQDEQGTFYEQY | - | TRBJ2-7 | TRBV3-1
ASSYSPRTGLYNEQF | - | TRBJ2-1 | TRBV6-2/TRBV6-3
ASASGQGITEAF | - | TRBJ1-1 | TRBV6-5
ASSLGQVYGYT | many | TRBJ1-2 | TRBV7-2
SARGTGRTNEKLF | - | TRBJ1-4 | TRBV20-1
ASSGNKKQGNQETQY | - | TRBJ2-5 | TRBV6-1
ASSPIPFYNEQF | few | TRBJ2-1 | TRBV7-2
SARDFEGTYEQY | - | TRBJ2-7 | TRBV20-1
ASSRVGQGHYERY | - | TRBJ2-7 | TRBV5-1